This is a list of T cell receptor beta chains from one sample in a study of shared clonotypes between healthy human individuals. Profiling relied on immunoSEQ multiplex PCR, and the TCRdb table lists in-frame clones only, not all of them. The table includes over 300,000 clones, around 90% detected once. Input material: memory CD8+ T cells sorted from blood. These receptors all stem from a man aged 18 to 30 in good health. The CDR3 runs from the conserved cysteine through the conserved F or W. A D gene is named only where the DNA matches it firmly.

V gene	D gene	J gene	CDR3 protein	CDR3 DNA
TRBV7-2	TRBD2	TRBJ2-7	CASSRPGLVDYEQYF	TGTGCCAGCAGCCGACCGGGACTAGTTGACTACGAGCAGTACTTC
TRBV4-1	NA	TRBJ1-3	CASSQDRYRTGNTIYF	TGCGCCAGCAGCCAAGATAGGTACAGAACTGGAAACACCATATATTTT
TRBV27	NA	TRBJ1-4	CASSYRGPRNEKLFF	TGTGCCAGCAGTTACCGGGGCCCTAGAAATGAAAAACTGTTTTTT
TRBV27	NA	TRBJ1-6	CASRAPVGSSPLHF	TGTGCCAGCAGGGCCCCTGTAGGAAGTTCACCCCTCCACTTT
TRBV6-5	TRBD1	TRBJ2-5	CASMPGQGWETQYF	TGTGCCAGCATGCCGGGACAGGGGTGGGAGACCCAGTACTTC
TRBV4-1	NA	TRBJ2-1	CASSPPGGFPYNEQFF	TGCGCCAGCAGCCCCCCTGGGGGTTTTCCCTACAATGAGCAGTTCTTC
TRBV4-1	NA	TRBJ2-2	CASSQFRAPAGGELFF	TGCGCCAGCAGCCAGTTCAGAGCACCGGCAGGCGGGGAGCTGTTTTTT
TRBV6-1	TRBD1	TRBJ2-7	CASSDIGWDRGYEQYF	TGTGCCAGCAGTGATATAGGCTGGGACAGGGGATACGAGCAGTACTTC
TRBV5-1	NA	TRBJ2-3	CASSFLGGDSEDTQYF	TGCGCCAGCAGCTTCCTGGGCGGTGATAGCGAAGATACGCAGTATTTT
TRBV6-6	NA	TRBJ1-5	CASSYRDPSSEQPQHF	TGTGCCAGCAGTTATCGGGACCCCAGTTCCGAACAGCCCCAGCATTTT
TRBV5-6	NA	TRBJ2-7	CASSDIGRIYEQYF	TGTGCCAGCAGCGACATAGGACGGATATACGAGCAGTACTTC
TRBV28	NA	TRBJ2-5	CASSNQGGQETQYF	TGTGCCAGCAGTAACCAGGGGGGCCAAGAGACCCAGTACTTC
TRBV10-3	TRBD2	TRBJ2-7	CAIKEGSGGLYEQYF	TGTGCCATCAAGGAGGGGAGCGGGGGCCTCTACGAGCAGTACTTC
TRBV7-9	NA	TRBJ1-4	CASSLAVRGAATNEKLFF	TGTGCCAGCAGCTTAGCTGTTAGGGGGGCTGCAACTAATGAAAAACTGTTTTTT
TRBV7-8	NA	TRBJ2-7	CASSLGRDLEQYF	TGTGCCAGCAGCTTAGGCAGGGATCTCGAGCAGTACTTC
TRBV5-6	NA	TRBJ2-7	CASSLGSLREQYF	TGTGCCAGCAGCTTGGGATCCCTACGAGAGCAGTACTTC
TRBV10-1	NA	TRBJ2-6	CASSELGAGANVLTF	TGCGCCAGCAGTGAGTTGGGGGCCGGGGCCAACGTCCTGACTTTC
TRBV27	NA	TRBJ2-2	CASRPGTVNTGELFF	TGTGCCAGCAGGCCCGGGACGGTGAACACCGGGGAGCTGTTTTTT
TRBV6-5	NA	TRBJ1-2	CASSYSAETNYGYTF	TGTGCCAGCAGTTACTCCGCGGAAACTAACTATGGCTACACCTTC
TRBV4-1	NA	TRBJ2-7	CASSQERTNDYEQYF	TGCGCCAGCAGCCAAGAGCGGACTAACGACTACGAGCAGTACTTC
TRBV10-3	TRBD1	TRBJ1-2	CAIEPGQGAIYGYTF	TGTGCCATCGAGCCTGGGCAGGGGGCTATCTATGGCTACACCTTC
TRBV4-3	NA	TRBJ2-1	CASSQDGRPYPYNEQFF	TGCGCCAGCAGCCAAGATGGGCGCCCCTACCCCTACAATGAGCAGTTCTTC
TRBV25-1	NA	TRBJ2-7	CASSVSRGYEQYF	TGTGCCAGCAGTGTTAGCAGGGGCTACGAGCAGTACTTC
TRBV5-4	TRBD1	TRBJ1-1	CASSSGQGGTEAFF	TGTGCCAGCAGCTCCGGACAGGGGGGCACTGAAGCTTTCTTT
TRBV27	NA	TRBJ2-7	CASSPLEISYEQYF	TGTGCCAGCAGCCCTCTAGAAATCAGCTACGAGCAGTACTTC
TRBV5-1	NA	TRBJ1-4	CASSLESRGFNEKLFF	TGCGCCAGCAGCTTGGAATCCAGGGGATTTAATGAAAAACTGTTTTTT
TRBV5-1	NA	TRBJ2-7	CASSLAPGNPYEQYF	TGCGCCAGCAGCTTGGCCCCCGGGAACCCCTACGAGCAGTACTTC
TRBV7-9	NA	TRBJ2-7	CASSFGESHEQYF	TGTGCCAGCAGCTTCGGAGAGTCCCACGAGCAGTACTTC
TRBV10-3	NA	TRBJ2-7	CAISYGTQGAYEQYF	TGTGCCATCAGTTACGGGACTCAAGGCGCCTACGAGCAGTACTTC
TRBV6-5	TRBD2	TRBJ2-5	CASSPPGGETQYF	TGTGCCAGCAGTCCGCCGGGAGGAGAGACCCAGTACTTC
TRBV27	TRBD2	TRBJ2-1	CASSLSSGRTYNEQFF	TGTGCCAGCAGTTTATCTAGCGGGAGGACCTACAATGAGCAGTTCTTC
TRBV27	NA	TRBJ2-1	CASSTGTGSEQFF	TGTGCCAGCAGTACCGGGACCGGGAGTGAGCAGTTCTTC
TRBV28	TRBD1	TRBJ2-7	CASSLPTGYEQYF	TGTGCCAGCAGTCTCCCGACAGGGTACGAGCAGTACTTC
TRBV13	NA	TRBJ1-2	CASSSLDSSYGYTF	TGTGCCAGCAGCTCCTTGGACAGTAGCTATGGCTACACCTTC